Listed here are 24 T cell receptor beta chains from one sample, sequenced in a study of PD-1 blockade in classical Hodgkin lymphoma. The table came from immunoSEQ multiplex PCR; TCRdb's copy has only in-frame clones and leaves some out. The sample shows just under 65,000 clones, just over 90% of them seen only once. Time point meaning: cycle 4 day 1 (C4D1), after 6 weeks of nivolumab. Each and every patient relapsed after autologous stem cell transplantation, and patients got differing brentuximab vedotin exposure. The source material was peripheral blood mononuclear cells (PBMCs), sampled before the fourth cycle of nivolumab. All receptors come from a human donor with classical Hodgkin lymphoma.

The chain joins TRBV18 to TRBJ1-1, with D unclear. V was shortened by 0 bases and J by 3 bases, with 5 bases between the two germline ends. In germline, CDR1 is KGHSH, CDR2 LQKENI. There are 13 residues in the CDR3. This CDR3 reads CASSPPGDTEAFF. The CDR3 nucleotides are TGTGCCAGCTCACCACCGGGAGACACTGAAGCTTTCTTT.

This chain connects TRBV15 to TRBJ1-2; unclear D gene. This CDR3 comprises 15 residues. V shed 7 bases and J shed 3 bases, with 18 bases lying between them. Germline V gene lookup returns CDR1 LNHNV and CDR2 YYDKDF (reference sequence). CDR3 residues: CATTKTDPVDYGYTF. In DNA, the CDR3 is TGTGCCACCACCAAAACAGACCCGGTCGACTATGGCTACACCTTC.

The chain couples TRBV5-8 to TRBJ2-3; tentative D call: TRBD2 (6 bases). The CDR3 loop spans 16 amino acids. Between the trimmed V and J ends, which lost 0 bases and 3 bases, there was a span of 14 bases. Germline V gives CDR1 SGHTS, CDR2 YDEGEE. DNA of the CDR3: TGTGCCAGCAGCTTGGCCAGACTAGTGGCTACAGATACGCAGTATTTT. Translated: CASSLARLVATDTQYF.

The chain links TRBV10-1 to TRBJ2-1, with no clear D. Trimming took off 3 bases at V and 8 bases at J, with 8 bases between the two ends. This CDR3 has 12 residues. Germline CDR1 is WNHNN and CDR2 is SYGVQD (reference sequence). The CDR3 loop is CASSDGNHEQFF. In nucleotides, the CDR3 is TGCGCCAGCAGTGATGGGAACCATGAGCAGTTCTTC.

This clone is a singleton in its sample. The genes are TRBV6-5 and TRBJ2-4; D gene unclear. CDR1 and CDR2 (germline): MNHEY, SVGAGI. Between the trimmed V and J ends, which lost 0 bases and 2 bases, there was a span of 8 bases. This CDR3 has 15 residues. In DNA form, the CDR3 reads TGTGCCAGCAGTTACTCAGCTGGGTCCAAAAACATTCAGTACTTC. It encodes CASSYSAGSKNIQYF.

This clone was seen a single time. The CDR3 DNA reads as TGTGCCAGCAGTTTGGGGGGAGGGCTGGAGCAGTTCTTC. Its translation is CASSLGGGLEQFF. This chain links TRBV28 with TRBJ2-1, with 7 bases that match TRBD2. The CDR3 contains 13 residues. Per the germline V gene, CDR1 is MDHEN and CDR2 is SYDVKM. The V gene end was trimmed by 3 bases and the J gene end by 10 bases; junction bases not matched to a gene: 6.

This chain uses TRBV6-1 with TRBJ1-1, with D unresolved. Trimming left V 8 bases short and J 0 bases short, with 16 bases between. The CDR3 totals 15 residues. Germline assignment: CDR1 MNHNS and CDR2 SASEGT. In DNA, the CDR3 is TGTGCCAGCGACGCGGCAGGAGTTCTGAACACTGAAGCTTTCTTT. Translated, it gives CASDAAGVLNTEAFF.

V usage is TRBV7-9 and J usage is TRBJ2-7; unclear D gene. The germline gives CDR1 SEHNR, CDR2 FQNEAQ (reference sequence). This CDR3 is built from 13 residues. Trimming shortened V by 10 bases and J by 3 bases, and 16 bases separated the two germline ends. CDR3 coding DNA: TGTGCCACCGGTTCCCTCGACCTCTACGAGCAGTACTTC. As protein: CATGSLDLYEQYF. Based on the CDR3 plus reference TRBV7-9 and TRBJ2-7, the full variable domain is DTGVSQNPRHKITKRGQNVTFRCDPISEHNRLYWYRQTLGQGPEFLTYFQNEAQLEKSRLLSDRFSAERPKGSFSTLEIQRTEQGDSAMYLCATGSLDLYEQYFGPGTRLTVT.

The chain is built from TRBV12-5 and TRBJ2-2; D call uncertain. Trimming stripped 2 bases from V and 1 base from J, with 2 bases between. CDR1 LGHNT and CDR2 FRNRAP come from the germline V gene. The CDR3 has 13 residues. Here the CDR3 DNA reads TGTGCTAGTGGTTTGCTGAACACCGGGGAGCTGTTTTTT. Translation gives CASGLLNTGELFF.

The chain uses TRBV2 and TRBJ2-1, with 10 positions matching TRBD2. This CDR3 region has 14 residues. After removal of 8 bases from V and 8 bases from J, the junction contained 9 bases not matched to a gene. Germline lookup yields CDR1 SNHLY and CDR2 FYNNEI. The CDR3 DNA reads TGTGCCAGCCGAAGTACTAGCGGGGTCTATGAGCAGTTCTTC. The encoded protein is CASRSTSGVYEQFF.

This rearrangement joins TRBV4-1 to TRBJ2-7; 7 nucleotides match TRBD1. The CDR3 loop spans 16 amino acids. The V segment lost 4 bases and the J segment 0 bases; nucleotides outside the gene matches: 9. In germline, CDR1 is MGHRA, CDR2 YSYEKL. CDR3 bases: TGCGCCAGCAGCCCCTCCGGACAGGCCAGCTCCTACGAGCAGTACTTC. Its translation is CASSPSGQASSYEQYF.

The rearrangement joins TRBV6-6 to TRBJ2-6; weak D call: TRBD2 (5 bases). The V end lost 6 bases, the J end lost 0 bases, and 9 bases lay between the germline ends. The CDR3 contains 15 residues. Looked up from germline, CDR1 is MNHNY and CDR2 is SVGAGI (reference sequence). The CDR3 bases are TGTGCCAGCAGCTCGGGAAACTCTGGGGCCAACGTCCTGACTTTC. It encodes CASSSGNSGANVLTF.

DNA for the CDR3: TGTGCCAGCAGCTTGGCCGGTAGCTCTGGAAACACCATATATTTT. Protein product: CASSLAGSSGNTIYF. V is TRBV5-4 and J is TRBJ1-3; D is ambiguous. Germline CDR1 SGHNT, CDR2 YYREEE (reference sequence). The CDR3 loop spans 15 amino acids. Trimming took 0 bases from V and 0 from J, leaving 7 bases between them.

This clone was observed a few times. V and J are TRBV18 and TRBJ2-7; 8 nucleotides line up with TRBD1. V dropped 0 bases and J dropped 7; count of bases not matched to a gene: 5. The CDR3 is made up of 14 amino acids. Germline V gene data show CDR1 as KGHSH and CDR2 as LQKENI. The CDR3 protein is CASSPPQGAGEQYF. The CDR3 DNA is TGTGCCAGCTCACCACCGCAGGGGGCTGGGGAGCAGTACTTC.

The chain joins TRBV10-3 to TRBJ2-7; 10 bases agree with TRBD1. CDR1 and CDR2 (germline): ENHRY, SYGVKD. V lost 4 bases, J lost 3 bases, and 9 bases stayed unmatched. This CDR3 has 16 residues. CDR3 nucleotides: TGTGCCATCAGTGTTTCTTTGACAGGGGGCGACTACGAGCAGTACTTC. Translated: CAISVSLTGGDYEQYF.

Written as DNA, the CDR3 is TGCAGCGTTGAAAGAGTGACTGGAAACACCATATATTTT. This translates into CSVERVTGNTIYF. V usage is TRBV29-1 and J usage is TRBJ1-3; D call uncertain. The V gene lost 2 bases and the J gene lost 2 bases, with 7 bases spanning the gap. The germline gives CDR1 SQVTM, CDR2 ANQGSEA. This CDR3 comprises 13 residues.

The chain links TRBV5-1 to TRBJ2-2; the D gene is possibly TRBD2 (6 bases). The CDR3 loop spans 14 amino acids. The V end lost 6 bases, the J end lost 3 bases, and 12 bases lay between the germline ends. CDR1 and CDR2 from the germline V gene are SGHRS and YFSETQ. In nucleotides, the CDR3 is TGCGCCAGCAAGGAGTGGGAGGACACCGGGGAGCTGTTTTTT. It specifies CASKEWEDTGELFF.

The chain carries TRBV11-2 and TRBJ2-7; a possible D gene is TRBD2 (6 bases). The CDR3 has 19 residues. Germline CDR1 and CDR2: SGHAT and FQNNGV. Deletions cut 5 bases from V and 1 base from J, with 27 bases between. The CDR3: CASSPRMGLRYSGSYEQYF. The CDR3 DNA reads TGTGCCAGCAGCCCTCGAATGGGGTTACGTTACAGCGGGTCCTACGAGCAGTACTTC.

The chain uses TRBV28 and TRBJ2-7; D gene uncertain. Germline V CDR1 and CDR2: MDHEN, SYDVKM. Trimming took 8 bases from V and 0 from J, leaving 20 bases between them. CDR3 length: 16 amino acids. The CDR3 sequence: CASSNYGGTLSYEQYF. In DNA form, the CDR3 reads TGTGCCAGCTCTAACTATGGCGGCACGCTCTCCTACGAGCAGTACTTC.

The V and J genes are TRBV25-1 and TRBJ2-1, with D possibly being TRBD1 or TRBD2 (6 bases each). Germline V lookup: CDR1 MGHDK, CDR2 SYGVNS. The CDR3 extends over 17 amino acids. Trimming shortened V by 3 bases and J by 1 base, and 16 bases separated the two germline ends. As DNA, the CDR3 is TGTGCCAGCAGTGACCCTCCAAGGGGGGAGTCCTACAATGAGCAGTTCTTC. Its translation is CASSDPPRGESYNEQFF.

The V and J genes are TRBV20-1 and TRBJ2-3; D remains ambiguous. The germline V gene has CDR1 DFQATT and CDR2 SNEGSKA (reference sequence). This CDR3 is 11 amino acids long. Trimming cost V 5 bases and J 6 bases, with 9 bases left between them. CDR3: CSALLSDTQYF. DNA for the CDR3: TGCAGTGCTCTCCTCTCGGATACGCAGTATTTT.

The chain is built from TRBV27 and TRBJ1-6, with no clear D. With 7 bases removed from V and 4 bases from J, the gap between germline ends came to 14 bases. From germline, CDR1 is MNHEY and CDR2 SMNVEV (reference sequence). CDR3 size: 15 residues. This chain's CDR3 is CASKGIIGYNSPLHF. The CDR3 DNA is TGTGCCAGCAAAGGGATAATTGGGTATAATTCACCCCTCCACTTT.

V gene TRBV11-1 combines with J gene TRBJ2-2; 7 positions agree with TRBD1. J lost 4 bases, V lost 2 bases, and 10 bases had no gene match. The CDR3 runs to 17 residues. CDR1 and CDR2 from the germline V gene are SGHAT and FQDESV (reference sequence). CDR3 DNA: TGTGCCAGCAGCTTACCACGTGAGACAGGGACCACCGGGGAGCTGTTTTTT. Residues: CASSLPRETGTTGELFF.

The chain combines TRBV6-1 with TRBJ2-4; maybe TRBD2 (6 bases). The CDR3 length is 13 residues. Germline CDR1 reads MNHNS; CDR2 reads SASEGT. The V and J ends lost 3 bases and 5 bases respectively, with 8 bases between them. In DNA form, the CDR3 reads TGTGCCAGCAGTGAGGGGGGAGAAAACATTCAGTACTTC. It codes for CASSEGGENIQYF.